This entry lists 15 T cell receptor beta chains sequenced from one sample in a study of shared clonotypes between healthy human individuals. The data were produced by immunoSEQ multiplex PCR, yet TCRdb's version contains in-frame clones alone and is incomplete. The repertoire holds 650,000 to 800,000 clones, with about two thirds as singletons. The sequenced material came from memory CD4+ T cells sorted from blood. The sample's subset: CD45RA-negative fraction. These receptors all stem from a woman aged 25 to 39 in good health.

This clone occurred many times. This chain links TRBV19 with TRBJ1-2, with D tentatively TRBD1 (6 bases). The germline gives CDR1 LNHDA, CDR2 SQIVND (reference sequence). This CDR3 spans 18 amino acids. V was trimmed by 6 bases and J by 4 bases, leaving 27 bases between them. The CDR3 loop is CASSQDRGPRRYLYGYTF. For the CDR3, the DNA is TGTGCCAGTAGCCAGGATCGGGGGCCAAGGCGCTACCTCTATGGCTACACCTTC.

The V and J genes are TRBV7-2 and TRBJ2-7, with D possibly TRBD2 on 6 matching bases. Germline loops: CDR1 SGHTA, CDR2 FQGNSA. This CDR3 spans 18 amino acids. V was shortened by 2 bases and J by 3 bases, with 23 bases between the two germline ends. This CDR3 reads CASSLPTRGEWSRYEQYF. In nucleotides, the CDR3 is TGTGCCAGCAGCTTACCGACTAGAGGGGAGTGGTCTCGCTACGAGCAGTACTTC.

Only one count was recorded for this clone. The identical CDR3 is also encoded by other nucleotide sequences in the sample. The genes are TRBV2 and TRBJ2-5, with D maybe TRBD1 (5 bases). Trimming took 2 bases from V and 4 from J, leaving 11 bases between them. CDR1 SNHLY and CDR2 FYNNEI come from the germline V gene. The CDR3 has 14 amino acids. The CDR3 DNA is TGTGCCAGCAGTGAAAAGGGGTACCGAGAGACCCAGTACTTC. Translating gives CASSEKGYRETQYF.

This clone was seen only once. The CDR3 DNA reads TGCGCCAGCAGTCCAAACCTAGGCGATGAGCAGTTCTTC. Its protein is CASSPNLGDEQFF. The V call is TRBV10-1, the J call TRBJ2-1, with no clear D. Germline CDR1 WNHNN, CDR2 SYGVQD (reference sequence). V was cut by 5 bases and J by 8 bases, with 13 bases left in between. The CDR3 contains 13 residues.

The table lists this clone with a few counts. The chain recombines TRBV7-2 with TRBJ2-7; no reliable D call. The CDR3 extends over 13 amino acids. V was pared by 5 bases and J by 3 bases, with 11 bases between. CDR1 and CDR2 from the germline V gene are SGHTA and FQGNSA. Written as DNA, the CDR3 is TGTGCCAGCAGCCCAAACAAATACTACGAGCAGTACTTC. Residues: CASSPNKYYEQYF.

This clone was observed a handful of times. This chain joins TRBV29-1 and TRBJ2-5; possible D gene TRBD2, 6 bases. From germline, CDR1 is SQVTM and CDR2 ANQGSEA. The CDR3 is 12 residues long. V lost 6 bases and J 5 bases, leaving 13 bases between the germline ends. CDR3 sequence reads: CSVRSGGETQYF. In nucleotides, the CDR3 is TGCAGCGTCCGGAGTGGGGGGGAGACCCAGTACTTC.

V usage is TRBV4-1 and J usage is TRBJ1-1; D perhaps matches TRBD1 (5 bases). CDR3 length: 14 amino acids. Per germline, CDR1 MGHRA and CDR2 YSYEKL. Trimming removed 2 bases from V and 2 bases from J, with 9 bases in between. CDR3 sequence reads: CASSQTGVNTEAFF. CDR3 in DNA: TGCGCCAGCAGCCAAACAGGAGTAAACACTGAAGCTTTCTTT.

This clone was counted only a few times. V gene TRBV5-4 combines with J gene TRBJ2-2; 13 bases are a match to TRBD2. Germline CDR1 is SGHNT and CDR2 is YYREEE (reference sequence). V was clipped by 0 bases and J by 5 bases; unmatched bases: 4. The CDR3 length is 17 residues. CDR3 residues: CASSLAGLAGLTGELFF. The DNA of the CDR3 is TGTGCCAGCAGCTTGGCGGGACTAGCGGGATTAACCGGGGAGCTGTTTTTT. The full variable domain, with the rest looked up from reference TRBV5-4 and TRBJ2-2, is ETGVTQSPTHLIKTRGQQVTLRCSSQSGHNTVSWYQQALGQGPQFIFQYYREEENGRGNFPPRFSGLQFPNYSSELNVNALELDDSALYLCASSLAGLAGLTGELFFGEGSRLTVL.

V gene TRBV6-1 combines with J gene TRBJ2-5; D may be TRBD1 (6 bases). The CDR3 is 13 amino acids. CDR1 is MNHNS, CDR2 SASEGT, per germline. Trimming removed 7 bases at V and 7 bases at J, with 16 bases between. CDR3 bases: TGTGCCAGCACCCAGGGGATTGGGTCGACCCAGTACTTC. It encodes CASTQGIGSTQYF.

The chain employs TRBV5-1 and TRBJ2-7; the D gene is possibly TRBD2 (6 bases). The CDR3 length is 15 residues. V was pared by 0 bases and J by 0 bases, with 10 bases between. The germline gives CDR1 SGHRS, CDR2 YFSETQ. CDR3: CASSLVSGSSYEQYF. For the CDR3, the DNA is TGCGCCAGCAGCTTGGTCTCCGGGAGCTCCTACGAGCAGTACTTC.

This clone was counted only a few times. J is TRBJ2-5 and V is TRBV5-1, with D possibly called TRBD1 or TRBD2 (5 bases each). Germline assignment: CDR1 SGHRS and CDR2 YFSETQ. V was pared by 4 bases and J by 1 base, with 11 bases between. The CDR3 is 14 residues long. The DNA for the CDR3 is TGCGCCAGCAGCATTACCGGGACCCAAGAGACCCAGTACTTC. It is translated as CASSITGTQETQYF.

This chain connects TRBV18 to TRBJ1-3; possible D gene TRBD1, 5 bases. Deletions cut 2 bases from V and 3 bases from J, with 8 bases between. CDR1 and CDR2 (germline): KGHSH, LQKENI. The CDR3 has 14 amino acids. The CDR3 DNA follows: TGTGCCAGCTCACCAGACAGTCGTGGAAACACCATATATTTT. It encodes CASSPDSRGNTIYF.

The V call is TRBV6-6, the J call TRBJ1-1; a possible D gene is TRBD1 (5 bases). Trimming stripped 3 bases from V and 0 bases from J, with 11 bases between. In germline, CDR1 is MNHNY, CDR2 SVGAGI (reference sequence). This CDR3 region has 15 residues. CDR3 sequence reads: CASSYSRDLNTEAFF. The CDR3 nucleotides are TGTGCCAGCAGTTATAGTCGGGACCTGAACACTGAAGCTTTCTTT.

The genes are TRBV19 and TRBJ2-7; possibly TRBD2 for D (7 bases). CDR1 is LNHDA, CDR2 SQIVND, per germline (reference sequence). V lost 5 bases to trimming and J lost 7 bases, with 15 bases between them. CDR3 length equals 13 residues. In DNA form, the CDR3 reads TGTGCCAGTAGTGTAAACAGGGAGGGAGAGCAGTACTTC. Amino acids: CASSVNREGEQYF. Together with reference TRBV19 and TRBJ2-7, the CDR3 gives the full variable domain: DGGITQSPKYLFRKEGQNVTLSCEQNLNHDAMYWYRQDPGQGLRLIYYSQIVNDFQKGDIAEGYSVSREKKESFPLTVTSAQKNPTAFYLCASSVNREGEQYFGPGTRLTVT.

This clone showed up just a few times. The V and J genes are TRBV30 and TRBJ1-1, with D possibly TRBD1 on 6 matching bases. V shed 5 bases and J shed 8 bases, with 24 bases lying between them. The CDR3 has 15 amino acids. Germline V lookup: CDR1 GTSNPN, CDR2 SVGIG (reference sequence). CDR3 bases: TGTGCCTGGGAAGAGGCTGATGCAGGGGTCGTGGAAGCTTTCTTT. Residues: CAWEEADAGVVEAFF.